These T cell receptor beta chains were read from a single sample in a study of T cell repertoires in cytomegalovirus infection. TCRdb re-derived calls from the reads in MiXCR, one entry per CDR3 protein. The table records about 450,000 distinct CDR3 sequences, roughly a third of them present only once. Source material: PBMCs. Receptors originate from a human donor in good health (CMV status not recorded). Some clones in this sample may be carry-over from other donors' samples. The CDR3 runs from the conserved cysteine through the conserved F or W. D genes are given only for firm matches. Some rows have no size entry. The others give once, few or many, or a class for an expanded clone.

TRBV18	NA	TRBJ2-1	TRBD2	TGTGCCAGCTCGGGGACTATCGATGAGCAGTTCTTC	CASSGTIDEQFF
TRBV12-3/TRBV12-4	few	TRBJ2-7	NA	TGTGCCAGCAGTTTTGTCAGGGATGAGCAGTACTTC	CASSFVRDEQYF
TRBV29-1	few	TRBJ2-1	TRBD2	TGCAGCGTTGAACACGGGACTAGCGGGGGGGCCGAGCAGTTCTTC	CSVEHGTSGGAEQFF
TRBV7-9	few	TRBJ2-5	NA	TGTGCCAGCAGCCCCAAGGGGGAGGAGACCCAGTACTTC	CASSPKGEETQYF
TRBV7-2	few	TRBJ2-2	TRBD2	TGTGCCAGCAACCTCGGGAGCGGGGGGGCGAGATACACCGGGGAGCTGTTTTTT	CASNLGSGGARYTGELFF
TRBV20-1	NA	TRBJ2-3	NA	TGCAGTGCTAGAGATCCCCCAGGGAACGCAGATACGCAGTATTTT	CSARDPPGNADTQYF
TRBV7-9	many	TRBJ2-1	NA	TGTGCCAGCAGCTTAAACTCCGGGACAATTATCGGGAGTGAGCAGTTCTTC	CASSLNSGTIIGSEQFF
TRBV6-5	NA	TRBJ2-2	NA	TGTGCCAGCAGTTACTCGAGTATCCCCACCGGGGAGCTGTTTTTT	CASSYSSIPTGELFF
TRBV7-9	NA	TRBJ2-3	TRBD2	TGTGCCAGCAGCTCTATAGCGGGGGGCCGCGATACGCAGTATTTT	CASSSIAGGRDTQYF
TRBV2	few	TRBJ1-2	NA	TGTGCCAGCAGTGAAGGGCAGGTCTATGGCTACACCTTC	CASSEGQVYGYTF
TRBV7-6	many	TRBJ2-1	TRBD2	TGTGCCAGCAGCTCTAGCGGGGGGACAAACAATGAGCAGTTCTTC	CASSSSGGTNNEQFF
TRBV6-6	few	TRBJ2-1	NA	TGTGCCAGCAGTTACTGGGCGGGGGCGGGGAATGAGCAGTTCTTC	CASSYWAGAGNEQFF
TRBV30	few	TRBJ1-1	NA	TGTGCCTGGAGTGTAAGAAAAAACACTGAAGCTTTCTTT	CAWSVRKNTEAFF
TRBV28	NA	TRBJ1-5	NA	TGTGCCAGCAGATCCCGGGGGCGTCAGCCCCAGCATTTT	CASRSRGRQPQHF
TRBV7-9	NA	TRBJ2-1	NA	TGTGCCAGCAGCTTTGGCGGCATAAACTACAATGAGCAGTTCTTC	CASSFGGINYNEQFF
TRBV19	NA	TRBJ2-1	TRBD2	TGTGCCAGCGATGGGAGCGGGGGGGCCTACAATGAGCAGTTCTTC	CASDGSGGAYNEQFF
TRBV12-3/TRBV12-4	NA	TRBJ2-3	TRBD1	TGTGCCAGCAGTTGCGGCAGGGGGTTCATGGATACGCAGTATTTT	CASSCGRGFMDTQYF
TRBV4-2	NA	TRBJ2-1	NA	TGTGCCAGCAGCCAAGAGGTGGGCGACTCCTACAATGAGCAGTTCTTC	CASSQEVGDSYNEQFF